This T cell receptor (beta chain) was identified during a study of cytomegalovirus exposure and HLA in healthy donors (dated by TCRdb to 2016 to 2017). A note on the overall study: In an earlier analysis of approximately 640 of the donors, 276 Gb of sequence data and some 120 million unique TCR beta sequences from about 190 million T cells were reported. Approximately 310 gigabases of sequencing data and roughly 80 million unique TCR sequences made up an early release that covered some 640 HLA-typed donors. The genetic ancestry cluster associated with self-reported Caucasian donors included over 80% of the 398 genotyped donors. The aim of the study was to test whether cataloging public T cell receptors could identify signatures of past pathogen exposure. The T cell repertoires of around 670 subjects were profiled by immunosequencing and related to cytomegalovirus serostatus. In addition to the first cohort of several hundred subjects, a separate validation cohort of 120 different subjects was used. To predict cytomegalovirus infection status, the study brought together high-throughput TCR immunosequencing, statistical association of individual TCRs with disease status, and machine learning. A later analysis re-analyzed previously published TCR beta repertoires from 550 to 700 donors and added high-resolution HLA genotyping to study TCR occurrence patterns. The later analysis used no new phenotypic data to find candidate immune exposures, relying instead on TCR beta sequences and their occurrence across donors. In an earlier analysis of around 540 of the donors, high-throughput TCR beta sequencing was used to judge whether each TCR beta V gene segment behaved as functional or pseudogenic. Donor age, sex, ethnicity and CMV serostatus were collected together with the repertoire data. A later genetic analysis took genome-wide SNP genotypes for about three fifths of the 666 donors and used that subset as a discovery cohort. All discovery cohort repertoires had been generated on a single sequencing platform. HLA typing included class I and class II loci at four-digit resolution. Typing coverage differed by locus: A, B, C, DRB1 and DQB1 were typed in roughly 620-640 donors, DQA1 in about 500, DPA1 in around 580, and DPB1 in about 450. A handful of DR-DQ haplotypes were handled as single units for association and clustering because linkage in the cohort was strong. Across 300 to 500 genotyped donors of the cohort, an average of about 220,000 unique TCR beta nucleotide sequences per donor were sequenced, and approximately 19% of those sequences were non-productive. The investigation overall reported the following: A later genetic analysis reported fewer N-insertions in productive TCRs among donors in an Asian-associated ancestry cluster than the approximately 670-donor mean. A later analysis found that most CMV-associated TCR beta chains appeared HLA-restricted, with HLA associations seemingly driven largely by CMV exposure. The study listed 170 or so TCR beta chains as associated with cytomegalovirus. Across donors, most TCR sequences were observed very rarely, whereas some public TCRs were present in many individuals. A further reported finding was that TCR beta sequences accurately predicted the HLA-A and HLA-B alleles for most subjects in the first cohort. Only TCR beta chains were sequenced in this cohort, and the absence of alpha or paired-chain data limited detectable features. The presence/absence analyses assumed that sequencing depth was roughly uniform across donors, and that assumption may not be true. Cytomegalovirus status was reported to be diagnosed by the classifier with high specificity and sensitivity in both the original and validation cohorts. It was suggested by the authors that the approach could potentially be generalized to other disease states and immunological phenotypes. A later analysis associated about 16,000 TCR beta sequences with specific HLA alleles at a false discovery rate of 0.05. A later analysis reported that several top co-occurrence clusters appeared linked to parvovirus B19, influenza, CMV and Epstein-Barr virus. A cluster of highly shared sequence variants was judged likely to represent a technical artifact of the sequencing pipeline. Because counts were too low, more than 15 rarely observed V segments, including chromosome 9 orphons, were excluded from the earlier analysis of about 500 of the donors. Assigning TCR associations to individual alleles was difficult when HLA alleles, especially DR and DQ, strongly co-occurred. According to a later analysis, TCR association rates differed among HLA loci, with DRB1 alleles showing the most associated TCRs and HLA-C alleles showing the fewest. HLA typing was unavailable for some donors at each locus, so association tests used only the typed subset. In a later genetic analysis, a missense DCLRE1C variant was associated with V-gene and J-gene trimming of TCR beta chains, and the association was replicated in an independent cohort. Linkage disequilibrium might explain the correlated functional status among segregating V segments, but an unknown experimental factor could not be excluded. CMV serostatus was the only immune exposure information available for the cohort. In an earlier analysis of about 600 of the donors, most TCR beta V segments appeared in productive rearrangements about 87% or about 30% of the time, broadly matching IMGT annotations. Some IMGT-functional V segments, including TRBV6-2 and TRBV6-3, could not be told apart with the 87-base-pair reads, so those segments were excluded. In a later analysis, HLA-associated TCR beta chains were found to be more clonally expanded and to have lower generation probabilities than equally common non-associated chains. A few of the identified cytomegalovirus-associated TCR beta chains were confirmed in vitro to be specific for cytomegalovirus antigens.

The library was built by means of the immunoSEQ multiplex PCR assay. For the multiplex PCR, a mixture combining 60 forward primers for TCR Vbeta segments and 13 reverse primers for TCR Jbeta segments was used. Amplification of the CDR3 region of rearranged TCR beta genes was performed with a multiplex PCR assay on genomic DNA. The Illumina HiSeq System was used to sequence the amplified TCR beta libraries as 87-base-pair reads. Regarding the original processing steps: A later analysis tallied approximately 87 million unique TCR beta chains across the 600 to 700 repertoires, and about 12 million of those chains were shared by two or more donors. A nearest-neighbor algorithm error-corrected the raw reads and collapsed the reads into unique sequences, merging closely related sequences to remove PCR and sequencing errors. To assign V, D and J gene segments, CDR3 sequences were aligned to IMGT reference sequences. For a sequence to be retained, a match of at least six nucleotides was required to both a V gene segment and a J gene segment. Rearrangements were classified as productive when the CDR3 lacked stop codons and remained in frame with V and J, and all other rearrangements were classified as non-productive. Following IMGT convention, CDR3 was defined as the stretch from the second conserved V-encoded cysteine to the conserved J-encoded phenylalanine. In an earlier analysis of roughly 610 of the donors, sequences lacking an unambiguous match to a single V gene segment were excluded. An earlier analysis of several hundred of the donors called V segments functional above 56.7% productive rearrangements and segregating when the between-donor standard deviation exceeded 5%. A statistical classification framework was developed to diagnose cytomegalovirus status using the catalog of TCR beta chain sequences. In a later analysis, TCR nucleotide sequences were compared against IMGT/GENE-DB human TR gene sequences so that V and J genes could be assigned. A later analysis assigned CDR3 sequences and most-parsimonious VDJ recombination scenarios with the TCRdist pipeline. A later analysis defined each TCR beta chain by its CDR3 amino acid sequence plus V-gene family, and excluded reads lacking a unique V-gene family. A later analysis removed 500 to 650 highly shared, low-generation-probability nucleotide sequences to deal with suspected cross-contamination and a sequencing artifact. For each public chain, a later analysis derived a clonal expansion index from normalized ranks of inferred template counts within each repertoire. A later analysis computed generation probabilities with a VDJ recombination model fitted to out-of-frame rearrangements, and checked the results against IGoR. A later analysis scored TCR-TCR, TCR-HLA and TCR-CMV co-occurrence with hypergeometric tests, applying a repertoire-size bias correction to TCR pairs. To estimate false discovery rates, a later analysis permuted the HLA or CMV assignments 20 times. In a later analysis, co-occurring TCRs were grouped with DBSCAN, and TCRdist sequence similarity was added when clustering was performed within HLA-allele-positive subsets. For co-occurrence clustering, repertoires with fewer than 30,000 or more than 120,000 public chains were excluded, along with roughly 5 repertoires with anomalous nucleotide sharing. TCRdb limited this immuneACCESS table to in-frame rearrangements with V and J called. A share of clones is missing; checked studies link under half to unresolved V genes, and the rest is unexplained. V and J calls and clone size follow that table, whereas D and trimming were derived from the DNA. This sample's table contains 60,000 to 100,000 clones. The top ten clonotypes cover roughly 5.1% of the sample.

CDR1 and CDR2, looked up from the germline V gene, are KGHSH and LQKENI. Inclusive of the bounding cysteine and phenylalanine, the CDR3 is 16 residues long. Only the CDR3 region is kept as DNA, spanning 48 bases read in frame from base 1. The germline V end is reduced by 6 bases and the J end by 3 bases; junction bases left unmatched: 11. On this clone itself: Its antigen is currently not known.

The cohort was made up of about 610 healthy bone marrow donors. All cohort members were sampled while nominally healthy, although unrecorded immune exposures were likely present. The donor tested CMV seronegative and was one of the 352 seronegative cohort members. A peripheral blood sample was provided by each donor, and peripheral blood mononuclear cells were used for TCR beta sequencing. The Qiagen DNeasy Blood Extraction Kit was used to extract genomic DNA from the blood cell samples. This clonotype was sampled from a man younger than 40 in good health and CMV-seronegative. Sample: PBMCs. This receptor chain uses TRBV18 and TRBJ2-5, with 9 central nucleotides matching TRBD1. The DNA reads TGTGCCAGCTCGCCCGTGCCGGGACAGGGAGAAGAGACCCAGTACTTC. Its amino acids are CASSPVPGQGEETQYF.